This TCR beta chain was observed in a study of CD8 T cells in ankylosing spondylitis. Study outcomes and limitations: One TCR beta motif, made up of eight highly homologous variants, appeared characteristic of ankylosing spondylitis blood.

TCRdb called the 5' RACE reads again in MiXCR, with one record for every CDR3 protein. Here the sample spans hundreds of thousands of distinct CDR3 sequences, 17% being singletons. On this clonotype itself: Its antigen remains unidentified.

The CDR3 runs to 15 residues. Germline V gives CDR1 SGHRS, CDR2 YFSETQ. The V and J ends lost 0 bases and 0 bases respectively, with 9 bases between them. This TCR was sampled from a male donor with ankylosing spondylitis. The chain combines TRBV5-1 with TRBJ1-1; D unresolved. Sequenced material: blood, either unsorted or a sorted T cell fraction (not recorded which). The CDR3 loop is CASSLETGLNTEAFF. The CDR3 nucleotides are TGCGCCAGCAGCTTGGAGACGGGGTTGAACACTGAAGCTTTCTTT.